The 21 T cell receptor beta chains below all came from one sample that was sequenced in a study of cytomegalovirus exposure and HLA in healthy donors. The table came from immunoSEQ multiplex PCR; TCRdb's copy has only in-frame clones and leaves some out. The top ten clones hold more than 2.5% of a sample with under 200,000 clones, 75% to 95% of them seen once. The sequenced sample consisted of PBMCs. Every receptor here comes from a woman between 18 and 29 years old in good health and CMV-seropositive.

This chain uses TRBV5-1 with TRBJ2-7; 13 bases are shared with TRBD2. Germline CDR1 is SGHRS and CDR2 is YFSETQ. The CDR3 consists of 17 residues. Germline trimming cut 4 bases from V and 2 bases from J; bases unmatched to any gene: 9. The CDR3 reads CASSRWGLAGLTYEQYF. CDR3 sequence (DNA): TGCGCCAGCAGCCGGTGGGGACTAGCGGGACTCACCTACGAGCAGTACTTC. Together with reference TRBV5-1 and TRBJ2-7, the CDR3 gives the full variable domain: KAGVTQTPRYLIKTRGQQVTLSCSPISGHRSVSWYQQTPGQGLQFLFEYFSETQRNKGNFPGRFSGRQFSNSRSEMNVSTLELGDSALYLCASSRWGLAGLTYEQYFGPGTRLTVT.

This clone appeared a few times. The rearrangement links TRBV14 to TRBJ2-7; 11 bases are shared with TRBD2. The CDR3 has 14 amino acids. V shed 2 bases, J shed 4 bases, and the junction held 1 base outside the gene matches. Germline V gene lookup returns CDR1 SGHDN and CDR2 FVKESK. This chain's CDR3 is CASSQLAGGYEQYF. The CDR3 nucleotides read TGTGCCAGCAGCCAACTAGCGGGAGGTTACGAGCAGTACTTC.

This clone was seen only a few times. The chain links TRBV5-5 to TRBJ2-1; the D gene is possibly TRBD2 (6 bases). Trimming pared 4 bases from V and 0 bases from J, leaving 11 bases between. The CDR3 is 15 amino acids. Germline V CDR1 and CDR2: SGHKS, YYEKEE (reference sequence). The CDR3 region has the DNA TGTGCCAGCAGCATAGCGGTGAGCTCCTACAATGAGCAGTTCTTC. As protein: CASSIAVSSYNEQFF.

This clone was detected once. The chain uses TRBV9 and TRBJ2-7; D unclear. The CDR3 is made up of 13 amino acids. CDR1 and CDR2 (germline): SGDLS, YYNGEE. V lost 0 bases to trimming and J lost 5 bases, with 9 bases between them. As DNA, the CDR3 is TGTGCCAGCAGCGTAGGATCACCGGACGAGCAGTACTTC. It translates to CASSVGSPDEQYF.

The gene calls are TRBV21-1 and TRBJ1-2; the table names TRBD1, a call not compared with the DNA. TRBV21-1 is flagged as a pseudogene. This CDR3 has 15 amino acids. CDR3 sequence: CASSKAQGFNYGYTF. CDR3 nucleotides: TGTGCCAGCAGCAAAGCACAGGGATTTAACTATGGCTACACCTTC.

V is TRBV18 and J is TRBJ2-5; tentative D call: TRBD1 (6 bases). The CDR3 extends over 14 amino acids. Trimming left V 6 bases short and J 1 base short, with 12 bases between. Germline V lookup: CDR1 KGHSH, CDR2 LQKENI. This CDR3 reads CASSAGTLQETQYF. The CDR3 DNA reads as TGTGCCAGCTCCGCTGGGACACTCCAAGAGACCCAGTACTTC. The full variable domain, in which reference TRBV18 and TRBJ2-5 provide the parts outside the CDR3, is NAGVMQNPRHLVRRRGQEARLRCSPMKGHSHVYWYRQLPEEGLKFMVYLQKENIIDESGMPKERFSAEFPKEGPSILRIQQVVRGDSAAYFCASSAGTLQETQYFGPGTRLLVL.

CDR3 nucleotide sequence: TGCGCCAGCAGCCAGTGGCAAAGACAAGACAATTCACCCCTCCACTTT. This gives the protein CASSQWQRQDNSPLHF. This chain connects TRBV4-1 to TRBJ1-6; no clear D gene. CDR3 length equals 16 residues. V was pared by 3 bases and J by 7 bases, with 16 bases between. In germline, CDR1 is MGHRA, CDR2 YSYEKL.

This clone has a single count. The rearrangement joins TRBV7-9 to TRBJ2-5, with 9 bases fitting TRBD1. J gave up 1 base and V 4 bases, and 4 bases lay outside the gene matches. The V gene's germline CDR1 is SEHNR and CDR2 FQNEAQ (reference sequence). The CDR3 loop spans 15 amino acids. This chain's CDR3 is CASSSRDRVQETQYF. The DNA of the CDR3 is TGTGCCAGCAGCTCCCGGGACAGGGTCCAAGAGACCCAGTACTTC. Filled out from reference TRBV7-9 and TRBJ2-5, the complete variable domain reads DTGVSQNPRHKITKRGQNVTFRCDPISEHNRLYWYRQTLGQGPEFLTYFQNEAQLEKSRLLSDRFSAERPKGSFSTLEIQRTEQGDSAMYLCASSSRDRVQETQYFGPGTRLLVL.

The rearrangement uses TRBV5-1 and TRBJ2-1, with 11 positions matching TRBD2. The CDR3 is made up of 20 amino acids. Germline V gene lookup returns CDR1 SGHRS and CDR2 YFSETQ. V lost 3 bases and J lost 0; bases outside the gene matches: 14. Here the CDR3 reads CASSSGGGLADRSSYNEQFF. The CDR3 nucleotides are TGCGCCAGCAGCTCCGGGGGGGGACTAGCGGACCGGAGCTCCTACAATGAGCAGTTCTTC.

The chain employs TRBV5-1 and TRBJ1-4, with a weak D call TRBD1 (5 bases). The germline V gene has CDR1 SGHRS and CDR2 YFSETQ. V was pared by 0 bases and J by 6 bases, with 9 bases between. CDR3 length: 14 amino acids. The CDR3: CASSLARGDEKLFF. CDR3 nucleotide sequence: TGCGCCAGCAGCTTGGCCCGGGGGGATGAAAAACTGTTTTTT.

The chain employs TRBV14 and TRBJ1-1, with TRBD1 matching over 7 bases. The CDR3 loop spans 16 amino acids. Trimming took 5 bases from V and 1 from J; bases not matched to a gene: 10. CDR1 and CDR2 (germline): SGHDN, FVKESK. The CDR3, as DNA: TGTGCCAGCAGCGCCCGACAGGGATGGAGGAACACTGAAGCTTTCTTT. Translated: CASSARQGWRNTEAFF.

J is TRBJ1-3 and V is TRBV6-6; 10 positions agree with TRBD1. This CDR3 is 14 amino acids long. From germline, CDR1 is MNHNY and CDR2 SVGAGI (reference sequence). V trimming: 4 bases; J trimming: 7 bases; junction bases outside the gene matches: 4. CDR3 nucleotides: TGTGCCAGCAGTTTGACAGGGGGCGCGAACACCATATATTTT. This sequence encodes CASSLTGGANTIYF.

This clone has just a few counts. The V and J genes are TRBV30 and TRBJ1-2; D is undetermined. Germline V gives CDR1 GTSNPN, CDR2 SVGIG (reference sequence). V lost 5 bases, J lost 5 bases, and 9 bases lay in between. This CDR3 is built from 11 residues. CDR3 DNA sequence: TGTGCCTGGGGGCGGGAGTATGGCTACACCTTC. Protein product: CAWGREYGYTF.

The chain combines TRBV6-5 with TRBJ2-2, with a weak D call TRBD2 (5 bases). V was shortened by 8 bases and J by 4 bases, with 14 bases between the two germline ends. Germline V CDR1 and CDR2: MNHEY, SVGAGI. This CDR3 is built from 14 residues. CDR3 in DNA: TGTGCCAGCCGCGGGTTGCGGCCCACCGGGGAGCTGTTTTTT. Translation: CASRGLRPTGELFF.

V usage is TRBV5-6 and J usage is TRBJ2-7; the D gene is possibly TRBD2 (5 bases). The V end was cut by 5 bases, the J end by 4 bases, with 19 bases between. This CDR3 is 15 amino acids long. The germline gives CDR1 SGHDT, CDR2 YYEEEE. The chain's CDR3 is CASRADRGSVYEQYF. The CDR3 DNA is TGTGCCAGCAGAGCTGACCGGGGATCCGTATACGAGCAGTACTTC.

This clone was seen only a few times. The gene calls are TRBV7-8 and TRBJ1-6; 8 nucleotides match TRBD1. Germline V gene lookup returns CDR1 SGHVS and CDR2 FQNEAQ. The V gene end was trimmed by 4 bases and the J gene end by 6 bases; junction bases not matched to a gene: 2. The CDR3 totals 14 residues. The CDR3 protein is CASSSDRGNSPLHF. In DNA, the CDR3 is TGTGCCAGCAGCTCCGACAGGGGTAATTCACCCCTCCACTTT.

V is TRBV19 and J is TRBJ2-1, with TRBD2 matching over 11 bases. The CDR3 length is 15 residues. Germline V gene lookup returns CDR1 LNHDA and CDR2 SQIVND (reference sequence). The junction had 4 bases not matched to a gene; V was cut back by 5 bases and J by 4 bases. The CDR3 protein is CASSPWTSGYNEQFF. The CDR3 DNA sequence: TGTGCCAGTAGTCCCTGGACTAGCGGGTACAATGAGCAGTTCTTC. The full variable domain, completed using reference TRBV19 and TRBJ2-1, is DGGITQSPKYLFRKEGQNVTLSCEQNLNHDAMYWYRQDPGQGLRLIYYSQIVNDFQKGDIAEGYSVSREKKESFPLTVTSAQKNPTAFYLCASSPWTSGYNEQFFGPGTRLTVL.

The chain combines TRBV9 with TRBJ2-7; 7 bases map to TRBD1. V shed 5 bases and J 5 bases; nucleotides not matched to a gene: 7. Per the germline V gene, CDR1 is SGDLS and CDR2 is YYNGEE. The CDR3 has 13 amino acids. The CDR3 here is CASSSTQGHEQYF. As DNA, the CDR3 is TGTGCCAGCAGTTCCACACAGGGGCACGAGCAGTACTTC.

This chain uses TRBV28 with TRBJ2-3; a weak D match, TRBD2 (5 bases). Trimming took off 3 bases at V and 0 bases at J, with 10 bases between the two ends. CDR1 is MDHEN and CDR2 is SYDVKM in the germline V gene. The CDR3 has 15 residues. CDR3 sequence: CASSFPGFSTDTQYF. In DNA form, the CDR3 reads TGTGCCAGCAGTTTCCCGGGATTTAGCACAGATACGCAGTATTTT.

The V call is TRBV5-5, the J call TRBJ1-5, with 8 bases lining up with TRBD1. With 3 bases clipped from V and 7 bases from J, the junction kept 9 bases outside the gene matches. Germline loops: CDR1 SGHKS, CDR2 YYEKEE (reference sequence). The CDR3 consists of 15 residues. In DNA, the CDR3 is TGTGCCAGCAGCTACGGGGACAGGAAGGGGCAGCCCCAGCATTTT. Protein: CASSYGDRKGQPQHF.

The chain recombines TRBV11-1 with TRBJ2-2; 7 bases map to TRBD1. Germline assignment: CDR1 SGHAT and CDR2 FQDESV (reference sequence). V was clipped by 5 bases and J by 7 bases; unmatched bases: 10. The CDR3 consists of 15 residues. Here the CDR3 reads CASSPDQTGYGELFF. CDR3 nucleotide sequence: TGTGCCAGCAGCCCTGATCAGACAGGGTACGGGGAGCTGTTTTTT.